These T cell receptor beta chains were read from a single sample in a study of T-cell memory formation after mild COVID-19. TCRdb reprocessed the 5' RACE reads with MiXCR, giving one entry per CDR3 protein. Of about 81,000 distinct CDR3 sequences in the sample, roughly 25% were seen once. The sequencing sample was made of PBMCs or a T cell subset sorted from them (not recorded which). All receptors derive from a man aged 18 to 29 who had mild COVID-19 (a few samples of this study predate the infection). Cell type and time point are not known. Both conserved end residues are part of each CDR3. The D gene is left open where the match is weak. Size tells how often a clone was seen (once, few, many) or the class of an expanded clone, and some rows leave it out.

CDR3aa: CASSTAPANGYTF
CDR3nt: TGTGCCAGCAGTACGGCGCCAGCAAATGGCTACACCTTC
d_gene: -
j_gene: TRBJ1-2
v_gene: TRBV6-2/TRBV6-3
abundance: -

CDR3aa: CASSQVFRGEYEQYF
CDR3nt: TGCGCCAGCAGCCAAGTGTTCAGGGGGGAGTACGAGCAGTACTTC
d_gene: -
j_gene: TRBJ2-7
v_gene: TRBV4-3
abundance: few

CDR3aa: CASSPAGQGVLETQYF
CDR3nt: TGCGCCAGCAGCCCGGCAGGGCAGGGGGTTTTGGAGACCCAGTACTTC
d_gene: TRBD1
j_gene: TRBJ2-5
v_gene: TRBV5-1
abundance: -

CDR3aa: CASSQEIAGGFPYEQYF
CDR3nt: TGTGCCAGCAGCCAAGAGATAGCGGGGGGGTTTCCCTACGAGCAGTACTTC
d_gene: TRBD2
j_gene: TRBJ2-7
v_gene: TRBV4-2
abundance: few

CDR3aa: CASSLSPSDSYEQYF
CDR3nt: TGTGCCAGCAGCTTAAGTCCTAGCGACTCCTACGAGCAGTACTTC
d_gene: -
j_gene: TRBJ2-7
v_gene: TRBV7-6
abundance: few

CDR3aa: CATELGTGVPEAFF
CDR3nt: TGTGCCACCGAATTGGGGACAGGGGTTCCTGAAGCTTTCTTT
d_gene: TRBD1
j_gene: TRBJ1-1
v_gene: TRBV15
abundance: -

CDR3aa: CASNYGTDTQYF
CDR3nt: TGTGCCAGCAATTATGGGACAGATACGCAGTATTTT
d_gene: -
j_gene: TRBJ2-3
v_gene: TRBV2
abundance: few

CDR3aa: CATSDFEGYTF
CDR3nt: TGTGCCACCAGTGATTTCGAGGGCTACACCTTC
d_gene: -
j_gene: TRBJ1-2
v_gene: TRBV24-1
abundance: -

CDR3aa: CASSLAAGGDYEQYF
CDR3nt: TGTGCCAGCAGCTTAGCAGCAGGGGGAGACTACGAGCAGTACTTC
d_gene: TRBD1
j_gene: TRBJ2-7
v_gene: TRBV7-9
abundance: -

CDR3aa: CAIGEVARLNTGELFF
CDR3nt: TGTGCCATCGGAGAGGTCGCGAGATTGAACACCGGGGAGCTGTTTTTT
d_gene: -
j_gene: TRBJ2-2
v_gene: TRBV10-3
abundance: -

CDR3aa: CASSLHRGRNTEAFF
CDR3nt: TGCGCCAGCAGCCTGCACAGGGGAAGGAACACTGAAGCTTTCTTT
d_gene: TRBD1
j_gene: TRBJ1-1
v_gene: TRBV5-1
abundance: -

CDR3aa: CASSQGGQVFF
CDR3nt: TGTGCCAGCAGCCAGGGGGGACAGGTATTCTTC
d_gene: TRBD1
j_gene: TRBJ2-1
v_gene: TRBV4-2
abundance: few

CDR3aa: CASSPRGGGGETQYF
CDR3nt: TGTGCCAGCAGCCCGCGGGGGGGCGGGGGAGAGACCCAGTACTTC
d_gene: TRBD2
j_gene: TRBJ2-5
v_gene: TRBV11-2
abundance: few

CDR3aa: CASSQAQGDEQFF
CDR3nt: TGCGCCAGCAGCCAAGCGCAGGGCGATGAGCAGTTCTTC
d_gene: -
j_gene: TRBJ2-1
v_gene: TRBV4-1
abundance: few

CDR3aa: CASSLDASGDTEAFF
CDR3nt: TGTGCCAGCAGCTTAGACGCCTCGGGGGACACTGAAGCTTTCTTT
d_gene: -
j_gene: TRBJ1-1
v_gene: TRBV7-6
abundance: -

CDR3aa: CATSDGVQPNTGELFF
CDR3nt: TGTGCCACCAGTGATGGCGTTCAACCGAACACCGGGGAGCTGTTTTTT
d_gene: -
j_gene: TRBJ2-2
v_gene: TRBV24-1
abundance: -

CDR3aa: CSVEAFQETQYF
CDR3nt: TGCAGCGTTGAAGCGTTTCAAGAGACCCAGTACTTC
d_gene: -
j_gene: TRBJ2-5
v_gene: TRBV29-1
abundance: few

CDR3aa: CASSQVPLAKNIQYF
CDR3nt: TGCGCCAGCAGCCAAGTTCCCCTAGCCAAAAACATTCAGTACTTC
d_gene: -
j_gene: TRBJ2-4
v_gene: TRBV4-1
abundance: few

CDR3aa: CASSYEVAGANEQFF
CDR3nt: TGTGCCAGCAGTTACGAGGTAGCGGGGGCAAATGAGCAGTTCTTC
d_gene: TRBD2
j_gene: TRBJ2-1
v_gene: TRBV6-2/TRBV6-3
abundance: many

CDR3aa: CASSLAGSKGYTF
CDR3nt: TGCGCCAGCAGCTTGGCAGGATCGAAAGGCTACACCTTC
d_gene: -
j_gene: TRBJ1-2
v_gene: TRBV5-1
abundance: -

CDR3aa: CASRQGQDNSYEQYF
CDR3nt: TGCGCCAGCAGACAGGGACAGGACAACTCCTACGAGCAGTACTTC
d_gene: TRBD1
j_gene: TRBJ2-7
v_gene: TRBV4-1
abundance: few

CDR3aa: CASSQDIALTNYGYTF
CDR3nt: TGCGCCAGCAGCCAAGATATCGCCCTTACTAACTATGGCTACACCTTC
d_gene: -
j_gene: TRBJ1-2
v_gene: TRBV4-1
abundance: few

CDR3aa: CASSQELVIYEQFF
CDR3nt: TGTGCCAGCAGCCAAGAACTAGTAATCTATGAGCAGTTCTTC
d_gene: -
j_gene: TRBJ2-1
v_gene: TRBV4-2
abundance: -

CDR3aa: CASRRLAGAINEQYF
CDR3nt: TGTGCCAGCAGGCGACTAGCGGGGGCTATCAACGAGCAGTACTTC
d_gene: TRBD2
j_gene: TRBJ2-7
v_gene: TRBV3-1
abundance: few

CDR3aa: CASSERGTGQDNSPLHF
CDR3nt: TGCGCCAGCAGCGAGAGGGGTACAGGGCAAGATAATTCACCCCTCCACTTT
d_gene: -
j_gene: TRBJ1-6
v_gene: TRBV5-1
abundance: -

CDR3aa: CASRQLIGFYEQYF
CDR3nt: TGTGCCAGCCGCCAATTAATCGGATTCTACGAGCAGTACTTC
d_gene: -
j_gene: TRBJ2-7
v_gene: TRBV11-2
abundance: -

CDR3aa: CASSSPEAEAEAFF
CDR3nt: TGTGCCAGCAGTTCCCCGGAAGCTGAGGCTGAAGCTTTCTTT
d_gene: -
j_gene: TRBJ1-1
v_gene: TRBV6-2/TRBV6-3
abundance: -

CDR3aa: CASSYPGGMNTEAFF
CDR3nt: TGTGCCAGCAGTTACCCAGGGGGTATGAACACTGAAGCTTTCTTT
d_gene: TRBD1
j_gene: TRBJ1-1
v_gene: TRBV6-5
abundance: -

CDR3aa: CASSTFPEGTEAFF
CDR3nt: TGTGCCAGCAGCACTTTTCCAGAAGGGACTGAAGCTTTCTTT
d_gene: -
j_gene: TRBJ1-1
v_gene: TRBV11-2
abundance: few

CDR3aa: CSVGDRGSYEQFF
CDR3nt: TGCAGCGTCGGGGACAGGGGGTCGTATGAGCAGTTCTTC
d_gene: TRBD1
j_gene: TRBJ2-1
v_gene: TRBV29-1
abundance: -

CDR3aa: CSARGQSYEQYF
CDR3nt: TGCAGCGCCAGGGGACAGAGCTACGAGCAGTACTTC
d_gene: TRBD1
j_gene: TRBJ2-7
v_gene: TRBV29-1
abundance: -

CDR3aa: CASSFSGTPLEVTQYF
CDR3nt: TGTGCCAGCAGCTTCTCAGGGACCCCCCTAGAGGTCACGCAGTATTTT
d_gene: -
j_gene: TRBJ2-3
v_gene: TRBV7-9
abundance: few

CDR3aa: CASAPSRQPRAGANVLTF
CDR3nt: TGTGCCAGCGCCCCCTCGCGGCAGCCGAGAGCTGGGGCCAACGTCCTGACTTTC
d_gene: -
j_gene: TRBJ2-6
v_gene: TRBV6-5
abundance: few

CDR3aa: CASSYSPSGGSDEQFF
CDR3nt: TGTGCCAGCAGTTACTCCCCTAGCGGGGGGTCGGATGAGCAGTTCTTC
d_gene: TRBD2
j_gene: TRBJ2-1
v_gene: TRBV6-2/TRBV6-3
abundance: -

CDR3aa: CASSMTALSSYNEQFF
CDR3nt: TGTGCCAGCAGCATGACAGCTCTTTCCTCCTACAATGAGCAGTTCTTC
d_gene: -
j_gene: TRBJ2-1
v_gene: TRBV13
abundance: -